This TCR beta chain was profiled in a study of regulatory T cells in long-lasting Graves disease. Investigators prepared the TCR beta libraries by applying iRepertoire HTBI primers and Arm-PCR of CDR3 regions. TCRdb reprocessed the multiplex PCR reads with MiXCR, giving one entry per CDR3 protein. The sample has roughly 350,000 distinct CDR3 sequences, 15% to 20% seen once. The time point denotes: newly diagnosed GD, antithyroid drugs for less than 3 months. Scientists built the TCR library using RNA that was extracted from PBMCs. The CDR3 covers 14 residues. CDR1 and CDR2 (germline): MDHEN, SYDVKM. V was clipped by 2 bases and J by 3 bases, with 8 bases between them. The same data also contributed to another study, on T cells in Graves' hyperthyroidism and ophthalmopathy.

The sample here was peripheral blood mononuclear cells (PBMCs), taken at new diagnosis, from a patient treated with antithyroid drugs. The TCR comes from a woman under 30 with Graves disease. The rearrangement links TRBV28 to TRBJ1-5, with D perhaps TRBD1 (5 bases). The CDR3 DNA sequence: TGTGCCAGCAGTTTAGGAGGGGCCAATCAGCCCCAGCATTTT. Its translation: CASSLGGANQPQHF.